This TCR beta chain appears in the sequencing data of a study of spatial heterogeneity in lung cancer. Study summary: Raw-read counts averaged over ten per unique TCR and UMI combination.

Time point in this sample: sample taken at primary tumor resection. Without sorting, whole RNA was sequenced from tumor, nontumor lung or frozen PBMC. Every TCR cDNA molecule carried a tag that served as a unique molecular identifier. TCRdb re-analysed the 5' RACE reads in MiXCR, keeping a single row per CDR3 protein. Of about 2,700 distinct CDR3 sequences detected, 6.5% to 8.5% appear once; the ten largest clones hold roughly two fifths. This clonotype is labeled as large. This beta chain lies outside the target of a library built for alpha chains; its clone size means little. This CDR3 contains 13 residues. The V and J ends lost 4 bases and 4 bases respectively, with 12 bases between them. Germline-derived CDR1 and CDR2 are SQVTM and ANQGSEA.

The chain has TRBV29-1 and TRBJ2-3, with D perhaps TRBD2 (6 bases). The source was normal lung tissue next to the tumor, collected at surgery. The sequence was collected from a male donor with early-stage non-small cell lung cancer. CDR3 sequence reads: CSVGAGSADTQYF. In DNA form, the CDR3 reads TGCAGCGTTGGTGCGGGGAGTGCAGATACGCAGTATTTT.